Presented here are 3 T cell receptor beta chains from one specimen sequenced in a study of blood T cells in healthy people across ages. A J-beta primer mix and a sample-barcoded 5' primer were used in a second PCR of roughly 7 to 12 cycles. Each CDR3 protein gets one entry after TCRdb re-called the 5' RACE reads with MiXCR. The sample shows 600,000 to 650,000 distinct CDR3 sequences, roughly 58% of them seen only once. The specimen was blood. The origin of the receptors is a man aged 55 to 70 in good health.

The V and J genes are TRBV3-1 and TRBJ2-7, with D perhaps matching TRBD1 (6 bases). CDR1 and CDR2 from the germline V gene are LGHDT and YNNKEL (reference sequence). Trimming shortened V by 2 bases and J by 6 bases, and 14 bases separated the two germline ends. The CDR3 has 14 residues. The CDR3 loop reads CASSQIDRFGEQYF. The CDR3 coding sequence is TGTGCCAGCAGCCAAATAGACAGGTTCGGCGAGCAGTACTTC.

The chain links TRBV20-1 to TRBJ1-5; unclear D gene. The CDR3 sequence is 15 residues long. Germline lookup yields CDR1 DFQATT and CDR2 SNEGSKA (reference sequence). The V gene lost 0 bases and the J gene lost 2 bases, with 11 bases spanning the gap. DNA of the CDR3: TGCAGTGCTAGAGAAGGAGGCCGAGGCAATCAGCCCCAGCATTTT. Encoded protein: CSAREGGRGNQPQHF.

The J gene is TRBJ2-1, the V gene TRBV12-3 or TRBV12-4, with no clear D. This CDR3 has 13 amino acids. Trimming stripped 3 bases from V and 7 bases from J, with 10 bases between. This CDR3 is CASSFNQVNEQFF. The DNA for the CDR3 is TGTGCCAGCAGTTTCAACCAAGTAAATGAGCAGTTCTTC.